The present T cell receptor beta chain was sequenced within a study of blood T cell repertoires in COVID-19. Study in general: Samples representing acute and convalescent COVID-19 were sourced from the United States, Italy and Spain. Nucleic acid was either cDNA or gDNA, and it came from T cells, B-cell-depleted T cells, or PBMCs.

Original handling: Researchers report that nucleated cell counts were estimated from reference gene primer amplification. Data came from immunoSEQ multiplex PCR; TCRdb stores just in-frame clones and leaves some out. Clonal size and the V and J genes are those of that table, whereas D and trimming came from the DNA. The sample shows about 480,000 clones, approximately 89% of them seen only once. A Seattle source enrolled patients during active infection and followed them longitudinally. This CDR3 spans 16 amino acids. Germline V gene data show CDR1 as LGHDT and CDR2 as YNNKEL (reference sequence). J gave up 2 bases and V 4 bases, and 3 bases lay outside the gene matches.

The sequence derives from a woman in her forties or fifties with COVID-19, enrolled during active disease. Material for sequencing was peripheral blood. The chain uses TRBV3-1 (or the pseudogene TRBV3-2) and TRBJ2-6; TRBD1 matches at 9 bases. CDR3 coding DNA: TGTGCCAGCAGCCCTAGGGACAGGGCTGGGGCCAACGTCCTGACTTTC. Amino acids: CASSPRDRAGANVLTF.